This T cell receptor (beta chain) was profiled in a study of human T cells and chemical hapten exposure. Time point: pre-sensitization, week 0. This sample's treatment: therapeutic diphenylcyclopropenone sensitization with weekly scalp DPC. This clonotype was recorded a few times. MiXCR was run by TCRdb on the RACE reads, yielding one entry per CDR3 protein. The table shows more than 300,000 distinct CDR3 sequences, with approximately 5.1% occurring only once. Trimming took 4 bases from V and 13 from J; bases not matched to a gene: 2. Germline V gene sequence: CDR1 SGDLS, CDR2 YYNGEE. This CDR3 is built from 12 residues.

Sample: whole blood, taken in connection with sensitization to the hapten diphenylcyclopropenone (DPC). J is TRBJ1-6 and V is TRBV9; 10 positions match TRBD1. This sequence was found in a woman aged 50 to 60 with alopecia areata. Some clones in this sample may be carry-over from other donors' samples. The CDR3 nucleotides are TGTGCCAGCAGCCCGGGACAGGGGCCCCTCCACTTT. This translates into CASSPGQGPLHF.